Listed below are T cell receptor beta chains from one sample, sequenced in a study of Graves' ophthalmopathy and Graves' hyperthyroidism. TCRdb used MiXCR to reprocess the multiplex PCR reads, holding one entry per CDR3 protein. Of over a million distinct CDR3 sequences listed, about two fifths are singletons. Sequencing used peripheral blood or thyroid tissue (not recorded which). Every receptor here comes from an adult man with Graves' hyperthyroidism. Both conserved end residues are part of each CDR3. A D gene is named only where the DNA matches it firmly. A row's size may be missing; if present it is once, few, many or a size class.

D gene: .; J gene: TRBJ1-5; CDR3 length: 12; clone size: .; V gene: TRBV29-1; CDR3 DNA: TGCAGCGTGGGACCGGGGGGACAGCCCCAGCATTTT; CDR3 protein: CSVGPGGQPQHF
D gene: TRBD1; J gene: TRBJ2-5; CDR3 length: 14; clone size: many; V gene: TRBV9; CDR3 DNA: TGTGCCAGCAGCCCAACCGACAGGGGAGAGACCCAGTACTTC; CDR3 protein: CASSPTDRGETQYF
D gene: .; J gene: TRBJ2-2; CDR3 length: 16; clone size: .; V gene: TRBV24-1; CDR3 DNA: TGTGCCACCAGCGACCTTAGGCGTCCGAACACCGGGGAGCTGTTTTTT; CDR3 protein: CATSDLRRPNTGELFF
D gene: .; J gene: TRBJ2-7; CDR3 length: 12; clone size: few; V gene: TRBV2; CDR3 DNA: TGTGCCAGCAGTGAACAGGGGTTCGAGCAGTACTTC; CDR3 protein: CASSEQGFEQYF
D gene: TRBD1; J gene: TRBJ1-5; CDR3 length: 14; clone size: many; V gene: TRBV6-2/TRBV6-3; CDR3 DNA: TGTGCCAGCAGTCCTGGGACAGAGCATCAGCCCCAGCATTTT; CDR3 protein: CASSPGTEHQPQHF
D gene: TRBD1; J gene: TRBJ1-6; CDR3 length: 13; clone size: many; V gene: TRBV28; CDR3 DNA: TGTGCCACTACGACAGGGGGAGGTGTGTCCCTCCACTTT; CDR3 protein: CATTTGGGVSLHF
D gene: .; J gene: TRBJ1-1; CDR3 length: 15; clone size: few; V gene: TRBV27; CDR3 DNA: TGTGCCAGCAGTTTCTATGACAGGCCCAACACTGAAGCTTTCTTT; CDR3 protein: CASSFYDRPNTEAFF
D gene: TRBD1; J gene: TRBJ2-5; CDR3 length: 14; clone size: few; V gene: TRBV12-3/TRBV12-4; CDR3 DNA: TGTGCCAGCAGTCCTACAGGGGAAAAAGAGACCCAGTACTTC; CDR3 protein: CASSPTGEKETQYF
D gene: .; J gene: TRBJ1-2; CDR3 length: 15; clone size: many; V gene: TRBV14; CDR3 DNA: TGTGCCAGCAGCCAAGGAAGTTACAGGCCCTATGGCTACACCTTC; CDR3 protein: CASSQGSYRPYGYTF
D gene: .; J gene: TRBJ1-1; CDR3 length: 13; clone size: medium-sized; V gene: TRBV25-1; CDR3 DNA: TGTGCCAGCAGTGAGAGGAGGGGTCGGCGGGCTTTCTTT; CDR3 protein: CASSERRGRRAFF
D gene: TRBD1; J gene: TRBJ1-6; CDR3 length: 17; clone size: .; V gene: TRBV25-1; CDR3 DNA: TGTGCCAGCATGGGGGCCACCGGGACAGGGAACGAGTCACCCCTCCACTTT; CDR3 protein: CASMGATGTGNESPLHF
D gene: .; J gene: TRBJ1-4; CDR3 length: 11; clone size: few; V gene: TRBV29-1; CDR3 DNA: TGCAGCGCTGAAGTGGGAGTAAAACTGTTTTTT; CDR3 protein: CSAEVGVKLFF
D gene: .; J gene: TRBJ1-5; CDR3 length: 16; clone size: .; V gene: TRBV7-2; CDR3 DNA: TGTGCCAGCAGCTTAGCGTTACGGACGAGCAATCAGCCCCAGCATTTT; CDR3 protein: CASSLALRTSNQPQHF
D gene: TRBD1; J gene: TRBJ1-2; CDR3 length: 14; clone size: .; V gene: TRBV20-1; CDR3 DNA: TGCAGTGCTAGAAAGACAGGGGCAGTGTATGGCTACACCTTC; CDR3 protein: CSARKTGAVYGYTF
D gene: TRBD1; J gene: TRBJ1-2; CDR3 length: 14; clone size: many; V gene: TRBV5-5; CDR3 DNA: TGTGCCAGCAGAGAGTGGACAGGGGGCTATGGCTACACCTTC; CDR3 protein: CASREWTGGYGYTF
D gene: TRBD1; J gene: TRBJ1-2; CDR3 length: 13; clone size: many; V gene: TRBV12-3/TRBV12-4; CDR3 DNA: TGTGCCAGCAGTACAGGGGGCGTAAGGCGCTACACCTTC; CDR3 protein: CASSTGGVRRYTF
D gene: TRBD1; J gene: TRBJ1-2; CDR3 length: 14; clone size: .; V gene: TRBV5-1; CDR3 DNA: TGTGCCAGCAGCTCGAAGGGACAGGGAAATGGCTACACCTTC; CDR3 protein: CASSSKGQGNGYTF
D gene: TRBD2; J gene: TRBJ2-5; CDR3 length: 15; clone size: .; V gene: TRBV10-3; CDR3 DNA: TGTGCCATCAGTGTCGGGGGGTTACCGACAGAGACCCAGTACTTC; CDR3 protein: CAISVGGLPTETQYF
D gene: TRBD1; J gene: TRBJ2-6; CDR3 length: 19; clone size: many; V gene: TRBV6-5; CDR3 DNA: TGTGCCAGCAGTTGGGACAGCGAAATATCAAGCTCTGGGGCCAACGTCCTGACTTTC; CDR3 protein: CASSWDSEISSSGANVLTF
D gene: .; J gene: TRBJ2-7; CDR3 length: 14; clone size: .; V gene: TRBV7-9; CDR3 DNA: TGCGCCAGCAGCTTGGGGAAGGGCAATTACGAGCAGTACTTC; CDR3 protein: CASSLGKGNYEQYF
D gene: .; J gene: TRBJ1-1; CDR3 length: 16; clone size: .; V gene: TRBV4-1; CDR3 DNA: TGCGCCAGCAGCCAAGATTCTCGAGGGGACCGGAGCGAAGCTTTCTTT; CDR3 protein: CASSQDSRGDRSEAFF
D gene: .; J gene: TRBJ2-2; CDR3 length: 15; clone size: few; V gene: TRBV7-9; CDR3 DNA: TGTGCCAGCAGCTTAGGGGGACTGGCCCCCAGGGAGCTGTTTTTT; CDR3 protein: CASSLGGLAPRELFF
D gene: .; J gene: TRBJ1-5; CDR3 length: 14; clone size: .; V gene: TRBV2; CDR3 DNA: TGTGCCAGCAGAGATTCAGGTAGCAATCAGCCCCAGCATTTT; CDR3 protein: CASRDSGSNQPQHF
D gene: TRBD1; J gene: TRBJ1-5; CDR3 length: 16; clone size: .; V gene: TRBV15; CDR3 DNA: TGTGCCACCAGCCCCCGGACAGGGACGGCTCGGCAGCCCCAGCATTTT; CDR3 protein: CATSPRTGTARQPQHF
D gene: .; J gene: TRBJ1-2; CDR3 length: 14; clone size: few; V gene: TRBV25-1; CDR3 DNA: TGTGCCAGCAGTGAATACGGAGCTAACTATGGCTACACCTTC; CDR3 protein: CASSEYGANYGYTF
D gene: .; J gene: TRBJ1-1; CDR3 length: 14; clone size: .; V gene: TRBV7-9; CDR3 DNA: TGTGCTAGCAGCTATACGACAGGGAACACTGAAGCTTTCTTT; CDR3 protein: CASSYTTGNTEAFF
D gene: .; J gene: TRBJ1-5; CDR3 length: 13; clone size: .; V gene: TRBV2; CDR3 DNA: TGTGCCAGCGGGGGCAGGGGCGATCAGCCCCAGCATTTT; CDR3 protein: CASGGRGDQPQHF
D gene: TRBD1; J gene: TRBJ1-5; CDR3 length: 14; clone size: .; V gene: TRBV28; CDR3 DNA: TGTGCCAGCAGTTACATACAGGGGCACCAGCCCCAGCATTTT; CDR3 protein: CASSYIQGHQPQHF
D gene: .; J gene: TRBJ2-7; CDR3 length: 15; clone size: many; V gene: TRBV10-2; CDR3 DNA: TGCGCCAGCAGTGAGTCGCGGGACGGGTTGAGCGAGCAGTACTTC; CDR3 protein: CASSESRDGLSEQYF
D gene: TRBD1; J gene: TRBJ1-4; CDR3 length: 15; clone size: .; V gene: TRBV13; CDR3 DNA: TGTGCCAGCAGCTTAGCGGCAGGGGGGGATGAAAAACTGTTTTTT; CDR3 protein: CASSLAAGGDEKLFF
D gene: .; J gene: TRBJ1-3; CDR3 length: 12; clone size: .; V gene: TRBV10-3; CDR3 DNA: TGTGCCATCAGTGGGCAGATGAACACCATATATTTT; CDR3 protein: CAISGQMNTIYF
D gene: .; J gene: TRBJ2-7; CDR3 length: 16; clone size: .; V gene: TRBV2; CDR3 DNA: TGTGCCAGCAGTAAGCTCGATGCAGGGTTTATCTACGAGCAGTACTTC; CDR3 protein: CASSKLDAGFIYEQYF
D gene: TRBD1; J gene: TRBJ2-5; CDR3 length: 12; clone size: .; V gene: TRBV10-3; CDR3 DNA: TGTGCCATCAGTGCGAGGACAGGGGGCGGGTACTTC; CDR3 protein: CAISARTGGGYF
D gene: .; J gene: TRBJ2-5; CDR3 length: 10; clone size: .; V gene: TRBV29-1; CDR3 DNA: TGCAGCTTTCGCTCCCAGACCCAGTACTTC; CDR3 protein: CSFRSQTQYF
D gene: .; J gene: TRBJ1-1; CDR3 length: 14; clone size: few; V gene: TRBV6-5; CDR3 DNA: TGTGCCAGCAGTTACGCTGGGGAGAACACTGAAGCTTTCTTT; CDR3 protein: CASSYAGENTEAFF
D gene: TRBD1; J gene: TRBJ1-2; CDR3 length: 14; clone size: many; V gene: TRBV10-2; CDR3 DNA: TGTGCCAGCAGTTCCGGACAGGGAGTTTTTGGCTACACCTTC; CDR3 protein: CASSSGQGVFGYTF
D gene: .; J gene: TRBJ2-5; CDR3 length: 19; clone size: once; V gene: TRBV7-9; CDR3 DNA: TGCGCCAGCAGCCCCTCGGGGTTCCCTCTCAGGGGTTTGGGGGAGACCCAGTACTTC; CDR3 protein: CASSPSGFPLRGLGETQYF
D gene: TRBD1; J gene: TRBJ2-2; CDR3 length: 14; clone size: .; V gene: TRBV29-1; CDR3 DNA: TGCAGCGTGCAACAGGGGGCCAACACCGGGGAGCTGTTTTTT; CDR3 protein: CSVQQGANTGELFF
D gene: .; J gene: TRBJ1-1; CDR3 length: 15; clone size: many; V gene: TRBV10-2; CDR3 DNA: TGCGCCAGCAGTGAGTCGACGGCCATGAACACTGAAGCTTTCTTT; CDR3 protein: CASSESTAMNTEAFF
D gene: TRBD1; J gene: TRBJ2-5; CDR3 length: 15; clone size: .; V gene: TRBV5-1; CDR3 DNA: TGCGCCAGCAGCTTGGAGACAGGGTCCCCAGAGACCCAGTACTTC; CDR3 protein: CASSLETGSPETQYF
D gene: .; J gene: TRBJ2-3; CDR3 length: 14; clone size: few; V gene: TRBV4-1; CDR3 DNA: TGCGCCAGTCATAAGGGGAGTGGCACAGATACGCAGTATTTT; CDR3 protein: CASHKGSGTDTQYF
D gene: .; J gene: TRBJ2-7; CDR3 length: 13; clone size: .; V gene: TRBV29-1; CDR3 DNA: TGCAGCGTTGAAGACGGGGGCGCGTACGAGCAGTACTTC; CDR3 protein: CSVEDGGAYEQYF
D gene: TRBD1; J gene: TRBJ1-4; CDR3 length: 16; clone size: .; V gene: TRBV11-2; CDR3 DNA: TGTGCCAGCAGCTTGGACAGGGGGCAAACTAATGAAAAACTGTTTTTT; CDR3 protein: CASSLDRGQTNEKLFF
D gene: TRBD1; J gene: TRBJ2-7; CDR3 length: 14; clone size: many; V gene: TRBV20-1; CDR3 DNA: TGCAGTGCTAGCGGGACAGCGAACTCCTACGAGCAGTACTTC; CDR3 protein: CSASGTANSYEQYF
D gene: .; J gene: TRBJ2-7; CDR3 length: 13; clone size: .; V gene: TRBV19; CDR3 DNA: TGTGCCAGTAGAGGGACCCTAACCTACGAGCAGTACTTC; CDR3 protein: CASRGTLTYEQYF
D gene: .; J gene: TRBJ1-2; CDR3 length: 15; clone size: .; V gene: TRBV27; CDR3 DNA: TGTGCCAGCAGTTTGTCCCGACGAGGGAACTATGGCTACACCTTC; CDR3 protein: CASSLSRRGNYGYTF
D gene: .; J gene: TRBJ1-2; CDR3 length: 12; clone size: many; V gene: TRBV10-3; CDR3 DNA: TGTGCCATCACCGAGTCTAACTATGGCTACACCTTC; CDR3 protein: CAITESNYGYTF
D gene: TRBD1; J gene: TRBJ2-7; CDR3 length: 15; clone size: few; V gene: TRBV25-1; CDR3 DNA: TGTGCCAGCAGTGCCTTACAGGGGGCGGATTACGAGCAGTACTTC; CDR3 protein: CASSALQGADYEQYF
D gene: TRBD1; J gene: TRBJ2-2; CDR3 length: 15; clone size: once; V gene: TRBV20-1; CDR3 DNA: TGCAGTGCAAGGGACAGGGACCAGAACACCGGGGAGCTGTGTTTT; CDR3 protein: CSARDRDQNTGELCF
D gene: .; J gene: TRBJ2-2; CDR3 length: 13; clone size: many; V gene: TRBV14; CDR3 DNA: TGTGCCAGCAGAAACAGGAACACCGGGGAGCTGTTTTTT; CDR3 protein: CASRNRNTGELFF
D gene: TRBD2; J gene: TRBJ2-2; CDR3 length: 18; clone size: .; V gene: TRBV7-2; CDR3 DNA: TGTGCCAGCAGCTTAGGGGGCTTCGCGGGAGGGATCACCGGGGAGCTGTTTTTT; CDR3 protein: CASSLGGFAGGITGELFF
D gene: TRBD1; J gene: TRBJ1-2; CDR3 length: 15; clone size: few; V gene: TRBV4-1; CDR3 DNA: TGCGCCAGCAGCCATCCCGACAGGGGCGACTATGGCTACACCTTC; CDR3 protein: CASSHPDRGDYGYTF
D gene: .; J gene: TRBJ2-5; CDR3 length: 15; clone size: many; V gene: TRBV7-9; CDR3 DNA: TGTGCCAGCAGCTTATCAGGTGGCAGACAAGAGACCCAGTACTTC; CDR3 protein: CASSLSGGRQETQYF
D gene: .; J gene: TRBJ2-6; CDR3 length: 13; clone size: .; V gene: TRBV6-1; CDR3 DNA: TGTGCCGCCAGGACAGTCGGGGCCAACGTCCTGACTTTC; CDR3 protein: CAARTVGANVLTF
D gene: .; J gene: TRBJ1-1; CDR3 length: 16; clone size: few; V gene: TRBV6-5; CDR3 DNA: TGTGCCAGCAGTGGCGTTTGGACAGCCGGGGCACGGGAAGCTTTCTTT; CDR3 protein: CASSGVWTAGAREAFF
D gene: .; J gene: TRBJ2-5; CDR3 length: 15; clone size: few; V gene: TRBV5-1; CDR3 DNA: TGCGCCAGCAGCGTCGGGACAAGGGGTGCAGAGACCCAGTACTTC; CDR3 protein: CASSVGTRGAETQYF
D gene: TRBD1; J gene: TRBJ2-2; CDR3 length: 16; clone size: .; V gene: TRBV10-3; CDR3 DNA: TGTGCCATCAGTGACTCGGACAGGGGGGTGAGCGGGGAGCTGTTTTTT; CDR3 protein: CAISDSDRGVSGELFF
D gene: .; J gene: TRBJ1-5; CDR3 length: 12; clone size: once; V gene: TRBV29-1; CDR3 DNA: TGCAGCGCACTCGGGGGGCGGGAGACCCAGCATTTT; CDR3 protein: CSALGGRETQHF
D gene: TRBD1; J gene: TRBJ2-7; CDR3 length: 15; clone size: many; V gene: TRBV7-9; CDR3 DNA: TGTGCCAGCAGCTTAGAGGCAGGGGGCATTTACGAGCAGTACTTC; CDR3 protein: CASSLEAGGIYEQYF
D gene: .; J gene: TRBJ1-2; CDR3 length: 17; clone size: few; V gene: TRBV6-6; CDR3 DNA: TGTGCCAGCAGTTACTCGAAGGACAATCAACGGAACTATGGCTACACCTTC; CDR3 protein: CASSYSKDNQRNYGYTF